The 10 T cell receptor beta chains given below trace back to one sample, sequenced in a study of cytomegalovirus exposure and HLA in healthy donors. Both 60 Vbeta primers and 13 Jbeta primers went into the PCR. Measured with immunoSEQ multiplex PCR; TCRdb has only the in-frame clones, and not every one. The sample consists of about 40,000 clones, approximately 52% of them appearing once. Sequenced: PBMCs. These receptors came from a human donor in good health.

In this sample, this clone turned up a few times. The V gene is TRBV6-5, the J gene TRBJ1-2; 9 nucleotides match TRBD1. Germline V gene data show CDR1 as MNHEY and CDR2 as SVGAGI. V lost 5 bases, J lost 7 bases, and 5 bases stayed unmatched. CDR3 length equals 13 residues. The CDR3 DNA follows: TGTGCCAGCAGTGAAGGGACAGGGAGTGGCTACACCTTC. Residues: CASSEGTGSGYTF.

J is TRBJ1-4 and V is TRBV5-1, with 7 bases identical to TRBD1. CDR1 is SGHRS, CDR2 YFSETQ, per germline. This CDR3 spans 15 amino acids. J was trimmed by 5 bases and V by 2 bases; bases with no gene match: 6. The CDR3 coding sequence is TGCGCCAGCAGCTTCGACAGGGCTCACAATGAAAAACTGTTTTTT. It yields the protein CASSFDRAHNEKLFF.

This clone appeared once. This chain links TRBV5-5 with TRBJ1-5, with no clear D. Trimming took 2 bases from V and 4 from J, leaving 16 bases between them. The length of the CDR3 is 16 residues. Germline loops: CDR1 SGHKS, CDR2 YYEKEE (reference sequence). The CDR3 DNA reads TGTGCCAGCAGCTTTTTGGCCAGCGACGCAAATCAGCCCCAGCATTTT. As protein: CASSFLASDANQPQHF.

This chain uses TRBV10-2 with TRBJ2-1; 9 bases are shared with TRBD2. The CDR3 runs to 16 residues. The germline gives CDR1 WSHSY, CDR2 SAAADI. Trimming removed 3 bases from V and 5 bases from J; junction bases left unmatched: 8. The DNA for the CDR3 is TGCGCCAGCAGTGATTCCGGGACTAGCAGACACAATGAGCAGTTCTTC. This gives the protein CASSDSGTSRHNEQFF.

The chain couples TRBV7-3 to TRBJ2-1; D not resolved. The V gene lost 3 bases and the J gene lost 2 bases, with 5 bases spanning the gap. The CDR3 is 13 residues long. Germline CDR1 and CDR2: SGHTA and FQGTGA. CDR3 amino acids: CASSLWPYNEQFF. In DNA form, the CDR3 reads TGTGCCAGCAGCTTGTGGCCCTACAATGAGCAGTTCTTC.

This clone was found a few times. J is TRBJ1-1 and V is TRBV5-1, with TRBD1 identical over 10 bases. V was clipped by 4 bases and J by 4 bases; unmatched bases: 10. The CDR3 totals 16 residues. In germline, CDR1 is SGHRS, CDR2 YFSETQ. The CDR3 nucleotides are TGCGCCAGCAGCCGGGGGGACAGGGGCGCGGGCACTGAAGCTTTCTTT. This translates into CASSRGDRGAGTEAFF. Complete variable domain (other parts from reference TRBV5-1 and TRBJ1-1): KAGVTQTPRYLIKTRGQQVTLSCSPISGHRSVSWYQQTPGQGLQFLFEYFSETQRNKGNFPGRFSGRQFSNSRSEMNVSTLELGDSALYLCASSRGDRGAGTEAFFGQGTRLTVV.

The rearrangement uses TRBV4-2 and TRBJ1-6; 7 bases line up with TRBD1. Germline V gene lookup returns CDR1 LGHNA and CDR2 YNFKEQ. The CDR3 consists of 15 residues. Trimming took 1 base from V and 10 from J; bases not matched to a gene: 7. This CDR3 reads CASSQGAEGASPLHF. CDR3 DNA sequence: TGTGCCAGCAGCCAAGGGGCGGAGGGGGCCTCACCCCTCCACTTT.

This clone appeared a few times. The V and J genes are TRBV27 and TRBJ2-2; D might be TRBD2 (6 bases). There are 14 residues in the CDR3. CDR1 and CDR2 from the germline V gene are MNHEY and SMNVEV (reference sequence). Trimming removed 7 bases from V and 0 bases from J, with 9 bases in between. The CDR3 sequence: CASKGGTNTGELFF. The CDR3 bases are TGTGCCAGCAAGGGCGGGACGAACACCGGGGAGCTGTTTTTT.

The table lists this clone with a few counts. J is TRBJ2-1 and V is TRBV29-1, with 7 positions matching TRBD2. This CDR3 is 14 amino acids long. The J segment lost 7 bases and the V segment lost 6 bases, leaving 12 bases of the junction unmatched. Per the germline V gene, CDR1 is SQVTM and CDR2 is ANQGSEA. The CDR3 nucleotides are TGCAGCGTGCCTCGACTAGCTATGGGAAATGAGCAGTTCTTC. Translating it yields CSVPRLAMGNEQFF.

V is TRBV4-2 and J is TRBJ2-3; a possible D gene is TRBD2 (7 bases). The CDR3 sequence is 18 residues long. Per germline, CDR1 LGHNA and CDR2 YNFKEQ. V dropped 1 base and J dropped 2 bases, with 19 bases sitting between them. CDR3 coding DNA: TGTGCCAGCAGCCAAGGCCCGCCTTGGCGGGGGCCCACAGATACGCAGTATTTT. This encodes CASSQGPPWRGPTDTQYF.